This T cell receptor (beta chain) was recovered during a study of T cell responses to AZD1222 COVID-19 vaccine. Sequencing used immunoSEQ multiplex PCR; TCRdb keeps in-frame clones, though not all of them. The sample shows approximately 110,000 clones, more than 70% of them seen only once. Points on this clone: What it recognizes is unknown.

Findings and limits, study-wide: Donors, mostly white British, included more females; clonal diversity was possibly underestimated. The study identified only five or six AZD1222 recipients as seropositive at baseline.

Germline-derived CDR1 and CDR2 are DFQATT and SNEGSKA (reference sequence). The junction had 5 bases not matched to a gene; V was cut back by 6 bases and J by 9 bases. The CDR3 has 11 amino acids. Sequenced here: peripheral blood, sampled 28 days after the second AZD1222 dose. V gene TRBV20-1 combines with J gene TRBJ2-1, with 7 bases identical to TRBD1. The sequence was obtained from an adult who received the AZD1222 COVID-19 vaccine. CDR3 protein: CSAETGVEQFF. The CDR3 DNA follows: TGCAGTGCCGAAACAGGGGTTGAGCAGTTCTTC.